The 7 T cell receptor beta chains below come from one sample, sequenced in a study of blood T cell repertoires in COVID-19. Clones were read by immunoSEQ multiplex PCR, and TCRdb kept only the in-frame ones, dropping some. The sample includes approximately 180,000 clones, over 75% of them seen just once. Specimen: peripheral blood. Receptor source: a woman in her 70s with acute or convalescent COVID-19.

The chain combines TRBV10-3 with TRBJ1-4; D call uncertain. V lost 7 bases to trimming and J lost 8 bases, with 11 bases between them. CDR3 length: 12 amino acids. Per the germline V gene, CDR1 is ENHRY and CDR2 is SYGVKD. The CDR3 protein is CAIIFLREKLFF. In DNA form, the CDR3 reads TGTGCCATCATATTCCTGCGGGAAAAACTGTTTTTT.

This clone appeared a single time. CDR3 loop: CATSRDYSGASAEAFF. CDR3 DNA sequence: TGTGCCACCAGCAGAGATTATTCAGGGGCGAGCGCTGAAGCTTTCTTT. The V gene is TRBV15, the J gene TRBJ1-1; a possible D gene is TRBD1 (6 bases). Germline CDR1 and CDR2: LNHNV and YYDKDF (reference sequence). CDR3 length equals 16 residues. The V end was cut by 0 bases, the J end by 6 bases, with 17 bases between.

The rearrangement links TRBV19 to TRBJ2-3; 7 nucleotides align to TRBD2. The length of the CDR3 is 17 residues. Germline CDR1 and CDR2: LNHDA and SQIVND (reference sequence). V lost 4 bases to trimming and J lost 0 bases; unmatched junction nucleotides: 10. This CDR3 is CASSTNIAGTSTDTQYF. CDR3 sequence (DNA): TGTGCCAGTAGTACAAATATAGCGGGCACTAGCACAGATACGCAGTATTTT.

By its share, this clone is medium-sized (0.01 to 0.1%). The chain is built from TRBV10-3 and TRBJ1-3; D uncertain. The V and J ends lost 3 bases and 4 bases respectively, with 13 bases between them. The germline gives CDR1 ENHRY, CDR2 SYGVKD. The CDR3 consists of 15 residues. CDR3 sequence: CAISEFGLGGNTIYF. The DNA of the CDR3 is TGTGCCATCAGTGAATTTGGGTTGGGCGGAAACACCATATATTTT.

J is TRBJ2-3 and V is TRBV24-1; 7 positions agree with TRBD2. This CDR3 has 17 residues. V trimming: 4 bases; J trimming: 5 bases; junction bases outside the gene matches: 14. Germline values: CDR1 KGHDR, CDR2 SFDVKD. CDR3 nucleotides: TGTGCCACCAGTGACACCGACGGACTAGTCGCGGGAGATACGCAGTATTTT. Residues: CATSDTDGLVAGDTQYF.

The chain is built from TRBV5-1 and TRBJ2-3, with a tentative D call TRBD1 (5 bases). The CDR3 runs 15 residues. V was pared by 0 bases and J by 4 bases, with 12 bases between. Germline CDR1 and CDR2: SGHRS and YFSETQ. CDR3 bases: TGCGCCAGCAGCTTGGGGGCCAGGGTATCAGATACGCAGTATTTT. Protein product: CASSLGARVSDTQYF.

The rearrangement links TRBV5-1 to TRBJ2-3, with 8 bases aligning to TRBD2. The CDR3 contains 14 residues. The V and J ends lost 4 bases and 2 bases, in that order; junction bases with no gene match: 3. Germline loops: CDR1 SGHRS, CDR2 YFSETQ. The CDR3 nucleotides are TGCGCCAGCAGCCCGGGACTAGTCACAGATACGCAGTATTTT. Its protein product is CASSPGLVTDTQYF. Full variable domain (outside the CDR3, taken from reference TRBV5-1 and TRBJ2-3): KAGVTQTPRYLIKTRGQQVTLSCSPISGHRSVSWYQQTPGQGLQFLFEYFSETQRNKGNFPGRFSGRQFSNSRSEMNVSTLELGDSALYLCASSPGLVTDTQYFGPGTRLTVL.